This T cell receptor (beta chain) was captured in a study of shared clonotypes between healthy human individuals. Study context: CD4 naive cells filled three plates per donor, CD4 memory three, CD8 naive two and CD8 memory one.

The CDR3 loop spans 12 amino acids. Germline V gives CDR1 GTSNPN, CDR2 SVGIG (reference sequence). The trim removed 5 bases at V and 9 bases at J, leaving 0 bases unmatched. Free of recent acute infections or vaccinations, the donors were healthy HIV-negative adults. CD4+ cells were split into CD45RA+ naive and CD45RA-negative memory subsets. Over several immunoSEQ plates, each subset's genomic DNA was distributed in even portions. The table came from immunoSEQ multiplex PCR; TCRdb's copy has only in-frame clones and leaves some out. The sample holds approximately 1.1 million clones; 75% to 85% are singletons and the top ten take approximately 0.56%.

The specimen sequenced was memory CD4+ T cells from PBMCs. Described subset: CD45RA-negative fraction. The sequence was obtained from a man younger than 30 in good health. Some clones in this sample may be carry-over from other donors' samples. This chain joins TRBV30 and TRBJ1-6; 11 nucleotides match TRBD1. The CDR3 bases are TGTGCCTGGGGGACAGGGGGTTCACCCCTCCACTTT. This gives the protein CAWGTGGSPLHF.